These T cell receptor beta chains were read from a single sample in a study of cytomegalovirus exposure and HLA in healthy donors. Method: immunoSEQ multiplex PCR; TCRdb's copy keeps in-frame clones and lacks some. The sample records 170,000 or so clones, over 70% being singletons. Sequenced sample: PBMCs. These receptors were collected from a woman aged 30 to 39 in good health and CMV-seronegative. Both conserved end residues are part of each CDR3. A D gene is named only where the DNA matches it firmly. The size field is filled for only some rows; it gives once, few, many or a size class.

TRBV27,TRBJ1-6,TRBD1,.,TGTGCCAGCAGCCCTCGGACAGGGCCAAATTCACCCCTCCACTTT,CASSPRTGPNSPLHF
TRBV6-1,TRBJ2-3,.,many,TGTGCCAGCAGTGCCACCGGACTCCCCCCAGATACGCAGTATTTT,CASSATGLPPDTQYF
TRBV7-2,TRBJ2-1,.,.,TGTGCCAGCAGCTCGGACAGCAGTAGCAATGAGCAGTTCTTC,CASSSDSSSNEQFF
TRBV6-5,TRBJ1-5,TRBD1,.,TGTGCCAGCAGGACAGGGGGAAGGAATCAGCCCCAGCATTTT,CASRTGGRNQPQHF
TRBV30,TRBJ1-1,.,.,TGTGCCTGGTCGTACGGCAGGCCCACTGAAGCTTTCTTT,CAWSYGRPTEAFF
TRBV19,TRBJ1-5,.,.,TGTGCCAGTAGTATAGGCAGGATTAGCAATCAGCCCCAGCATTTT,CASSIGRISNQPQHF
TRBV15,TRBJ1-4,.,.,TGTGCCACCAGCAGAGATGCCGGGTTCTACGAAAAACTGTTTTTT,CATSRDAGFYEKLFF
TRBV9,TRBJ2-7,.,.,TGTGCCAGCAGCGCCACAACAGGACCCCAGGGGGAGCAGTACTTC,CASSATTGPQGEQYF
TRBV9,TRBJ2-7,.,once,TGTGCCAGCAGCGTAGGAGCAGGATCCTACGAGCAGTACTTC,CASSVGAGSYEQYF
TRBV7-9,TRBJ1-3,.,.,TGTGCCAGCAGCTTAGCGTTACAGGGAGAGGTTGGAAACACCATATATTTT,CASSLALQGEVGNTIYF
TRBV29-1,TRBJ1-1,TRBD1,.,TGCAGCGCGGGGACAGACCTCATGAACACTGAAGCTTTCTTT,CSAGTDLMNTEAFF
TRBV19,TRBJ1-5,TRBD1,.,TGTGCCAGTAGTATTTTAGGGCCAGGGGGTGATCAGCCCCAGCATTTT,CASSILGPGGDQPQHF
TRBV2,TRBJ2-7,.,.,TGTGCCAGCAGTGAAAGTTTAGCGCGTTCCTACGAGCAGTACTTC,CASSESLARSYEQYF
TRBV7-8,TRBJ2-6,.,once,TGTGCCAGCAGCTTCAGAGACTCTGGGGCCAACGGCCTGACTTTC,CASSFRDSGANGLTF
TRBV30,TRBJ1-4,TRBD1,.,TGTGCCTGGAGTGCCCCATCAAGGGGGACAGGGGAAAATGAAAAACTGTTTTTT,CAWSAPSRGTGENEKLFF
TRBV4-2,TRBJ2-5,TRBD2,once,TGTGCCAGCAGCGCCCCGGGCGGGGGGGCGGGAGAGACCCAGTACTTC,CASSAPGGGAGETQYF
TRBV7-9,TRBJ1-1,TRBD1,.,TGTGCCAGCAGCTCACAGGGGGCTACTGAAGCTTTCTTT,CASSSQGATEAFF
TRBV28,TRBJ1-3,.,.,TGTGCCAGCAGTTTAGGTCCAGGGAGGGCTGGAAACACCATATATTTT,CASSLGPGRAGNTIYF
TRBV2,TRBJ1-4,.,once,TGTGCCAGCAGCCGAAGGGGGGGGCAGGTTGAAAAACTGTTTTTT,CASSRRGGQVEKLFF
TRBV5-6,TRBJ2-5,TRBD1,.,TGTGCCAGCAGCCCACAGGGGGCCGGGGAGACCCAGTACTTC,CASSPQGAGETQYF
TRBV6-1,TRBJ1-3,.,.,TGTGCCAGCAGTGAAGTGCGGTCTGGAAACACCATATATTTT,CASSEVRSGNTIYF
TRBV27,TRBJ1-2,.,.,TGTGCCAGCAGTTTATCGTCGGCGAGGGGCTACACCTTC,CASSLSSARGYTF
TRBV6-5,TRBJ2-1,TRBD1,.,TGTGCCAGCAGTTACACTGGGACAGGATACAATGAGCAGTTCTTC,CASSYTGTGYNEQFF
TRBV6-5,TRBJ2-1,TRBD2,.,TGTGCCAGCAGTCGGGGGACTAAACAATACAATGAGCAGTTCTTC,CASSRGTKQYNEQFF
TRBV10-3,TRBJ2-3,TRBD2,.,TGTGCCACTCTCCAACTAGCGGGTAGCACAGATACGCAGTATTTT,CATLQLAGSTDTQYF
TRBV29-1,TRBJ2-7,.,.,TGCAGCGGAAAACAGGGCCACGAGCAGTACTTC,CSGKQGHEQYF
TRBV11-3,TRBJ1-5,.,few,TGTGCCATCCCCGGGACAAGAAGCAATCAGCCCCAGCATTTT,CAIPGTRSNQPQHF
TRBV7-2,TRBJ1-1,.,.,TGTGCCAGCAGTACCGGGGGGTGGTCTACTGAAGCTTTCTTT,CASSTGGWSTEAFF
TRBV19,TRBJ1-2,.,.,TGTGCCAGTAGAGACTCCGGGTATGGCTACACCTTC,CASRDSGYGYTF
TRBV29-1,TRBJ1-4,TRBD1,.,TGCAGCGTCCGGGACAGGGGACCCTATCAAAAACTGTTTTTT,CSVRDRGPYQKLFF
TRBV2,TRBJ2-5,TRBD2,.,TGTGCCAGCAGTGAAGTAGGCGGGGGTGAGACCCAGTACTTC,CASSEVGGGETQYF
TRBV5-1,TRBJ1-2,TRBD1,.,TGCGCCAGCAGCCCCGGAGGGACAGGGTTAGCTAACTATGGCTACACCTTC,CASSPGGTGLANYGYTF
TRBV5-1,TRBJ2-7,TRBD2,.,TGCGCCAGCAGCCCAACATTAGGCGGGGGGCTAACCTACGAGCAGTACTTC,CASSPTLGGGLTYEQYF
TRBV5-1,TRBJ2-5,TRBD2,.,TGCGCCAGCAGCTTATGGACTAGCGGGGGGGCTGGGGAGACCCAGTACTTC,CASSLWTSGGAGETQYF
TRBV28,TRBJ2-7,.,once,TGTGCCAGCAGTCTCACGGTCCCAAACGAGCAGTACTTC,CASSLTVPNEQYF
TRBV5-5,TRBJ2-1,.,few,TGTGCCAGCAGCCCCGGGTTTGGCAATGAGCAGTTCTTC,CASSPGFGNEQFF
TRBV5-1,TRBJ2-3,.,.,TGCGCCAGCAGCCCCACTGGGCCAGATACGCAGTATTTT,CASSPTGPDTQYF
TRBV4-1,TRBJ2-7,TRBD2,.,TGCGCCAGCCGAAAGACTAGCGGGGGGCTAACCTACGAGCAGTACTTC,CASRKTSGGLTYEQYF
TRBV7-8,TRBJ2-5,.,once,TGTGCCAGCAGCTTAGGGGGAGTGGGCGGGACCCAGTACTTC,CASSLGGVGGTQYF
TRBV19,TRBJ1-2,.,.,TGTGCCAGTAGCAGACGGTCGGGGGGGGGCTATGGCTACACCTTC,CASSRRSGGGYGYTF
TRBV23-1,TRBJ1-5,.,.,TGCGCCAGCGGACAAGGCGAGCAGCCCCAGCATTTT,CASGQGEQPQHF
TRBV29-1,TRBJ2-2,.,many,TGCAGTATCAGTGTAGGGGCCCTAGGGGAGCTGTTTTTT,CSISVGALGELFF
TRBV7-9,TRBJ1-2,.,once,TGTGCCAGCAGCCCCCCAGGGGTTAACTATGGCTACACCTTC,CASSPPGVNYGYTF
TRBV11-2,TRBJ2-1,.,.,TGTGCCAGCAGCTTTTACCCAGGGAGGTGGAGTAGGACCTACAATGAGCAGTTCTTC,CASSFYPGRWSRTYNEQFF
TRBV11-2,TRBJ2-6,TRBD2,.,TGTGCCAGCAGCCCGAGACTAGCGGGGGAGCTCTCTGGGGCCAACGTCCTGACTTTC,CASSPRLAGELSGANVLTF
TRBV7-8,TRBJ2-2,TRBD1,.,TGTGCCAGCACCTTAGGGACAGGGGCGCTAATTGTCACCGGGGAGCTGTTTTTT,CASTLGTGALIVTGELFF
TRBV5-1,TRBJ2-5,.,.,TGCGCCAGCAGCTGGGGCAAACAAGAGACCCAGTACTTC,CASSWGKQETQYF
TRBV2,TRBJ1-5,.,.,TGTGCCAGCGTTGAACAAGGCAATCAGCCCCAGCATTTT,CASVEQGNQPQHF
TRBV18,TRBJ1-5,.,.,TGTGCCAGCTCACCACTGGAGGGTGGCCAGCCCCAGCATTTT,CASSPLEGGQPQHF
TRBV5-4,TRBJ2-1,.,.,TGTGCCAGCAGCTTGGCCGGGGGTGGGGGAGCCTACAATGAGCAGTTCTTC,CASSLAGGGGAYNEQFF
TRBV19,TRBJ1-3,TRBD1,.,TGTGCCAGTTCGGACAGGGGTGGAAACACCATATATTTT,CASSDRGGNTIYF
TRBV6-5,TRBJ2-2,TRBD1,.,TGTGCCAGCAGTTTCATTGACAGGGACACCGGGGAGCTGTTTTTT,CASSFIDRDTGELFF
TRBV7-8,TRBJ2-1,TRBD2,.,TGTGCCAGCAGCTTAGTTCGGACTAGCATTGAGCAGTTCTTC,CASSLVRTSIEQFF
TRBV5-1,TRBJ1-4,TRBD1,.,TGCGCCAGCAGATATGTCGGGACAGGTGAAAAACTGTTTTTT,CASRYVGTGEKLFF